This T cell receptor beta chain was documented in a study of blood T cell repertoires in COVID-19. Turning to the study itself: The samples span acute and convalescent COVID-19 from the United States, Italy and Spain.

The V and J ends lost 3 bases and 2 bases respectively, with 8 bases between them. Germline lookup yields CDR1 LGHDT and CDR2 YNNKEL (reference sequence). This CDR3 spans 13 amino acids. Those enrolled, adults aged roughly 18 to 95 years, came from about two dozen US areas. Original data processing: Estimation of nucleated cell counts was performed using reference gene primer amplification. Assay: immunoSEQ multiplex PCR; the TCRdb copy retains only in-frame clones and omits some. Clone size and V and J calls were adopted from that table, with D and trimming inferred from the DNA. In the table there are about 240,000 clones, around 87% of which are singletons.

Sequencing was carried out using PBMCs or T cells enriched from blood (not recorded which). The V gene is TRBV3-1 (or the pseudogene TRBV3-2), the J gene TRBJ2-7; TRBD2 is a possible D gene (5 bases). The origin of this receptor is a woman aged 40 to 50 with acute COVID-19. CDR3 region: CASSHPTTYEQYF. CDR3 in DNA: TGTGCCAGCAGCCACCCGACTACCTACGAGCAGTACTTC.